This TCR beta chain was identified in a study of T cell responses to AZD1222 COVID-19 vaccine. Overall study results and limits: Nearly half of spike-specific TCRs reportedly target variant regions that are unmutated in the B.1.351 and B.1.1.7 variants. Repertoires were obtained only post-peak T cell response. Clonal diversity may have been underestimated in mostly white British donors.

Worth noting for this clone: Its antigen is undetermined.

Trimming cost V 1 base and J 2 bases; bases outside gene matches: 2. This CDR3 is 15 amino acids long. Germline assignment: CDR1 LNHNV and CDR2 YYDKDF (reference sequence). Here immunoSEQ multiplex PCR was the method, and the copy in TCRdb shows in-frame clones only, minus some. This sample has roughly 66,000 clones; 65% to 90% occur once, and the top ten carry 5.4%. This rearrangement joins TRBV15 to TRBJ2-1; 7 positions agree with TRBD2. Sequencing was performed on peripheral blood, taken on day 0 of AZD1222 vaccination. The sequence was obtained from an adult in good health. CDR3 loop: CATSRAGTTYNEQFF. CDR3 sequence (DNA): TGTGCCACCAGCAGAGCAGGGACTACCTACAATGAGCAGTTCTTC.